This T cell receptor (beta chain) originates from a study of blood T cell repertoires in COVID-19. The length of the CDR3 is 15 residues. Germline loops: CDR1 SGHRS, CDR2 YFSETQ. The V end was cut by 5 bases, the J end by 1 base, with 14 bases between. Under the authors' procedure: From reference gene primer amplification, estimates of nucleated cell counts were derived. The table came from immunoSEQ multiplex PCR; TCRdb's copy has only in-frame clones and leaves some out. D and trimming come from the DNA, and the V and J calls and clone size come from that table. This table has approximately 300,000 clones, approximately 87% appearing once. The study drew participants aged about 18 to 89 years from around 24 US areas. Participants' own reports of clinical history determined their cohort assignment.

Material: PBMCs or T cells enriched from blood (not recorded which). The V and J genes are TRBV5-1 and TRBJ2-3, with D possibly being TRBD2 (5 bases). The receptor was derived from a woman aged 30 to 39 who had recovered from COVID-19. CDR3 sequence reads: CASRSEGRGTDTQYF. The CDR3 DNA is TGCGCCAGCAGAAGTGAAGGGAGAGGCACAGATACGCAGTATTTT.